The 5 T cell receptor beta chains below all came from one sample that was sequenced in a study of cytomegalovirus exposure and HLA in healthy donors. Primers: 60 Vbeta forward and 13 Jbeta reverse. Assay: immunoSEQ multiplex PCR; the TCRdb copy retains only in-frame clones and omits some. The top ten clones hold about 3% of a sample with 40,000 to 55,000 clones, approximately 73% of them seen once. The sample was PBMCs. All receptors come from a man aged 18 to 30 in good health and CMV-seronegative.

The J gene is TRBJ1-3, the V gene TRBV5-4, with D possibly being TRBD1 (5 bases). From germline, CDR1 is SGHNT and CDR2 YYREEE (reference sequence). The CDR3 consists of 16 residues. Trimming left V 4 bases short and J 0 bases short, with 14 bases between. In nucleotides, the CDR3 is TGTGCCAGCAGCCCGACAGCAGACCTCTCTGGAAACACCATATATTTT. Translated: CASSPTADLSGNTIYF.

The rearrangement links TRBV5-4 to TRBJ2-7, with 9 bases identical to TRBD2. V was clipped by 9 bases and J by 3 bases; unmatched bases: 4. Germline V CDR1 and CDR2: SGHNT, YYREEE (reference sequence). This CDR3 region has 12 residues. The CDR3 bases are TGTGCCATTTCTAGCGGGATCTACGAGCAGTACTTC. This translates into CAISSGIYEQYF.

This clone was recorded once. The V and J genes are TRBV4-1 and TRBJ2-5; 8 nucleotides agree with TRBD2. V was pared by 3 bases and J by 4 bases, with 13 bases of the junction left unmatched. The CDR3 contains 17 residues. Germline V gene lookup returns CDR1 MGHRA and CDR2 YSYEKL. CDR3: CASSHPSTGGDLETQYF. The CDR3 DNA sequence: TGCGCCAGCAGCCATCCGAGCACGGGAGGGGACCTAGAGACCCAGTACTTC.

The J gene is TRBJ1-1, the V gene TRBV18, with D perhaps TRBD1 (6 bases). V lost 5 bases and J 0 bases, leaving 10 bases between the germline ends. The CDR3 covers 14 residues. Per germline, CDR1 KGHSH and CDR2 LQKENI. CDR3 sequence: CASSYGQMNTEAFF. CDR3 DNA: TGTGCCAGCTCATACGGACAGATGAACACTGAAGCTTTCTTT.

This clone was observed a handful of times. The rearrangement joins TRBV7-2 to TRBJ2-1; 13 bases map to TRBD2. The ends lost 3 bases at V and 7 bases at J; junction bases unmatched: 3. This CDR3 has 15 amino acids. CDR1 and CDR2 from the germline V gene are SGHTA and FQGNSA. CDR3 sequence reads: CASSFGLAGENEQFF. The CDR3, as DNA: TGTGCCAGCAGCTTCGGACTAGCGGGAGAAAATGAGCAGTTCTTC.